These T cell receptor beta chains were read from a single sample in a study of CD8+ T cells in alopecia areata. Measured with immunoSEQ multiplex PCR; TCRdb has only the in-frame clones, and not every one. The table has roughly 59,000 clones, more than 40% seen once; the top ten hold 17%. The sample here was CD8+ T cells sorted from blood, taken at week 0. The receptors shown here come from a human donor with alopecia areata. CDR3s include the opening cysteine and the closing phenylalanine or tryptophan. A D gene is named only where the DNA matches it firmly. The size of a clone is reported for some rows only, either as once, few or many, or as a class for expanded clones.

>TRBJ2-7|NA|TRBV5-1|NA
TGCGCCAGCAGCATCGACAGGACCTACGAGCAGTACTTC
CASSIDRTYEQYF
>TRBJ1-1|NA|TRBV27|NA
TGTGCCAGCAGCCGGACAGCCGCCCCTGAAGCTTTCTTT
CASSRTAAPEAFF
>TRBJ1-2|TRBD1|TRBV7-9|NA
TGTGCCAGCAACCAACTAGTAGACAGGGACTATGGCTACACCTTC
CASNQLVDRDYGYTF
>TRBJ2-5|NA|TRBV2|many
TGTGCCAGCATCACCCGAGAGACCCAGTACTTC
CASITRETQYF
>TRBJ2-7|TRBD2|TRBV10-3|NA
TGTGCCATCAGTGAGTCACGGCTAGCGGGAGGCCCCTACGAGCAGTACTTC
CAISESRLAGGPYEQYF
>TRBJ2-7|TRBD1|TRBV7-9|few
TGTGCCAGCAGCGTAAGACGACCGGGACAGACCACCTACGAGCAGTACTTC
CASSVRRPGQTTYEQYF
>TRBJ2-3|TRBD2|TRBV29-1|few
TGCAGCGCTGCCTCGGGAGGGGGCACAGATACGCAGTATTTT
CSAASGGGTDTQYF
>TRBJ2-7|NA|TRBV7-9|NA
TGTGCCGGAGGGGGCTCCTACGAGCAGTACTTC
CAGGGSYEQYF
>TRBJ1-2|NA|TRBV29-1|NA
TGCAGCGTTGCAAAATCGAGCGGCTACACCTTC
CSVAKSSGYTF
>TRBJ2-3|NA|TRBV30|NA
TGTGCCTGGAGGGGTCCAGATACGCAGTATTTT
CAWRGPDTQYF
>TRBJ2-1|TRBD2|TRBV12-5|NA
TGTGCTAGTGGAGCCGGGACTAGCGGGAACAATGAGCAGTTCTTC
CASGAGTSGNNEQFF